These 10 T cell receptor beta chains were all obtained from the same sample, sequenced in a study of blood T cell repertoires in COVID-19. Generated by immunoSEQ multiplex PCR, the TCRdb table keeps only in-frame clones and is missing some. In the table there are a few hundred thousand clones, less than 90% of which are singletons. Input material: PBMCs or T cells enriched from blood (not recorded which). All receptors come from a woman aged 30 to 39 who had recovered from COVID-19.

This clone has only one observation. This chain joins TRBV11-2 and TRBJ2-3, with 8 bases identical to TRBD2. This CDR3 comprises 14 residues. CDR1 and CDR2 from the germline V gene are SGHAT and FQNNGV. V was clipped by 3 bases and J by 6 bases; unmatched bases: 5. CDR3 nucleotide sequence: TGTGCCAGCAGCTTTAACCGGGGGGGGGATACGCAGTATTTT. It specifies CASSFNRGGDTQYF.

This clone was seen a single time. The CDR3 nucleotides are TGTGCCAGCAGCTTGGAGGAGACCCAGTACTTC. Protein product: CASSLEETQYF. V is TRBV11-1 and J is TRBJ2-5; D is uncertain. The CDR3 covers 11 residues. Germline V lookup: CDR1 SGHAT, CDR2 FQDESV (reference sequence). Trimming took off 3 bases at V and 5 bases at J, with 4 bases between the two ends.

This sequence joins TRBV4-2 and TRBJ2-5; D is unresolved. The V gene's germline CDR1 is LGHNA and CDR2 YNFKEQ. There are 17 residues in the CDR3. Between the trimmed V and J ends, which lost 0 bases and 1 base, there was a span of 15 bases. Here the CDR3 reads CASSQERIAHGQETQYF. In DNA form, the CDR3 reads TGTGCCAGCAGCCAAGAGCGGATCGCCCACGGCCAAGAGACCCAGTACTTC.

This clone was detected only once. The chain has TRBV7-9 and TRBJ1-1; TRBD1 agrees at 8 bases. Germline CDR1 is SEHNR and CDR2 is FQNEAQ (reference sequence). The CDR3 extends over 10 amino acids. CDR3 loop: CTGQGPEAFF. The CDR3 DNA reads TGTACTGGACAGGGCCCTGAAGCTTTCTTT.

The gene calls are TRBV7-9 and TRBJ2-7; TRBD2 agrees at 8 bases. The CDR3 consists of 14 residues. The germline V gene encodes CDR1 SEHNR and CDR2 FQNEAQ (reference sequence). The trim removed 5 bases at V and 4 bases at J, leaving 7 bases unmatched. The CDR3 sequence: CASSPTGGDYEQYF. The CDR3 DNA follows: TGTGCCAGCAGCCCCACGGGGGGGGATTACGAGCAGTACTTC.

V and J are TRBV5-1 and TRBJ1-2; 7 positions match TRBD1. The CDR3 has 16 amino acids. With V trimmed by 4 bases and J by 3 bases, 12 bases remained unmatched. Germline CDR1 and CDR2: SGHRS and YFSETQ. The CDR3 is CASSPWGTGDDYGYTF. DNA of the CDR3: TGCGCCAGCAGCCCATGGGGTACAGGGGATGACTATGGCTACACCTTC.

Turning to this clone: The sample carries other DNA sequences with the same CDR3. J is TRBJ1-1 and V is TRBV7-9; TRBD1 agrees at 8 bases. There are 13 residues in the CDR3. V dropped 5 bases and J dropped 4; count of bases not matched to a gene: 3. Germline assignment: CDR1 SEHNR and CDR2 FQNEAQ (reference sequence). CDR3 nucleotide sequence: TGTGCCAGCAGCGGAACAGGGGGCACTGAAGCTTTCTTT. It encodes CASSGTGGTEAFF.

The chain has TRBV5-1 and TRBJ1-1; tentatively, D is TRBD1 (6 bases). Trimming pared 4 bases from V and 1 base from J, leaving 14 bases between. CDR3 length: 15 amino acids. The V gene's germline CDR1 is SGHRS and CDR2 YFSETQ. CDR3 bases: TGCGCCAGCAGCCCAAACTTACAGGGGAACACTGAAGCTTTCTTT. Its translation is CASSPNLQGNTEAFF.

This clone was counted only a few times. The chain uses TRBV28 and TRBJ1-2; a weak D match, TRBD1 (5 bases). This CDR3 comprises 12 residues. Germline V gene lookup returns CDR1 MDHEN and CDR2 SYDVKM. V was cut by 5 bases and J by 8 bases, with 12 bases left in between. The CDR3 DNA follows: TGTGCCAGCAGTCCCCGGGGGGAGGGCTACACCTTC. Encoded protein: CASSPRGEGYTF.

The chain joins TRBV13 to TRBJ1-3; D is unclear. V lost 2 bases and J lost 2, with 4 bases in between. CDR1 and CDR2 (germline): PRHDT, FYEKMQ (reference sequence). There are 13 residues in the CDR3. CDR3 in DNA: TGTGCCAGCAGCTTAAGCCCTGGAAACACCATATATTTT. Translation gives CASSLSPGNTIYF.